This paragraph covers one TCR beta chain sequence. The protocol was immunoSEQ multiplex PCR, while the TCRdb copy is restricted to in-frame clones and leaves out a portion. The sample lists 25,000 to 30,000 clones, approximately 86% seen once, with around 16% in the top ten. V lost 7 bases, J lost 6 bases, and 19 bases lay in between. CDR3 length: 14 residues. The germline V gene has CDR1 SQVTM and CDR2 ANQGSEA. This entry belongs to a study of OX40 agonist ivuxolimab in advanced cancers. This specimen was CD4+ or CD8+ T cells sorted from blood, taken in a trial of the OX40 agonist ivuxolimab. The chain employs TRBV29-1 and TRBJ2-1; a weak D match, TRBD2 (6 bases). The receptor's source is an adult with an advanced solid tumor such as melanoma, head and neck, liver or kidney cancer. Here the CDR3 reads CSATGQEGSNEQFF. The CDR3, as DNA: TGCAGCGCTACCGGGCAGGAGGGTTCCAATGAGCAGTTCTTC.